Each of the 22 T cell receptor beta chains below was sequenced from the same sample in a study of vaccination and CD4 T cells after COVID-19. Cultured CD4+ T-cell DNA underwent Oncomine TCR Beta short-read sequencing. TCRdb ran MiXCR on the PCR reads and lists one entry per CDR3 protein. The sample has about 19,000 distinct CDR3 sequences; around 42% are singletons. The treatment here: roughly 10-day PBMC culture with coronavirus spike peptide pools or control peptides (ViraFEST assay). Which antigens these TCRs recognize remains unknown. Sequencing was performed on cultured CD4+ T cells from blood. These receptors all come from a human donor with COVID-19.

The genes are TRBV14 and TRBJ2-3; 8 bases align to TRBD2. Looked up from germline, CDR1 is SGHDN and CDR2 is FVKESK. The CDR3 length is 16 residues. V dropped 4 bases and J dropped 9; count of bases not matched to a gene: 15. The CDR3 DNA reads TGTGCCAGCAGCCCCCGGACTAGCTTTGGGCAGGGGACGCAGTATTTT. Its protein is CASSPRTSFGQGTQYF.

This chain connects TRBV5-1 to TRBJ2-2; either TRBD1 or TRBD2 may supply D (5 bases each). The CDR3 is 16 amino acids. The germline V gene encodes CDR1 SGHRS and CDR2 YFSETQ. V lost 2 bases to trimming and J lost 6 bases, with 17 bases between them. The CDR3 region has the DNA TGCGCCAGCAGCTTTGGGAACAATGGGGGAGCCGGGGAGCTGTTTTTT. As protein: CASSFGNNGGAGELFF.

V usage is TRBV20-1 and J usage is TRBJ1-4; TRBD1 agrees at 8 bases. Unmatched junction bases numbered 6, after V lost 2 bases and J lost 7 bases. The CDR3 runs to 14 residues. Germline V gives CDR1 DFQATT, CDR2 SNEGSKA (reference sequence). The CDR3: CSARRTGLAEKLFF. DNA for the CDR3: TGCAGTGCTAGAAGGACAGGGCTGGCTGAAAAACTGTTTTTT.

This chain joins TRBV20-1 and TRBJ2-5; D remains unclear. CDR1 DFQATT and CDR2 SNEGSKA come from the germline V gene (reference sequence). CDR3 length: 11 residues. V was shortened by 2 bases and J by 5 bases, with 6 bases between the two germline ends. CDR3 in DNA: TGCAGTGCTAGAAGGTTGGAGACCCAGTACTTC. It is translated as CSARRLETQYF.

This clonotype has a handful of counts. In DNA form, the CDR3 reads TGTGCCAGCTCACCCCAGACTAATCAGCCCCAGCATTTT. It encodes CASSPQTNQPQHF. The V gene is TRBV18, the J gene TRBJ1-5; D ambiguous. Germline V gene lookup returns CDR1 KGHSH and CDR2 LQKENI. Trimming removed 3 bases at V and 4 bases at J, with 7 bases between. This CDR3 contains 13 residues.

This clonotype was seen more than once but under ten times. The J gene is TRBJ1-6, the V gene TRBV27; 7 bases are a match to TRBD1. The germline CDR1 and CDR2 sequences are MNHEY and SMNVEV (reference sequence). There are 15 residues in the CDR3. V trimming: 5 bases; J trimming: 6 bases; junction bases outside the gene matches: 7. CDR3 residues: CASSPRDRSNSPLHF. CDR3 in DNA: TGTGCCAGCAGTCCCCGGGACAGAAGTAATTCACCCCTCCACTTT.

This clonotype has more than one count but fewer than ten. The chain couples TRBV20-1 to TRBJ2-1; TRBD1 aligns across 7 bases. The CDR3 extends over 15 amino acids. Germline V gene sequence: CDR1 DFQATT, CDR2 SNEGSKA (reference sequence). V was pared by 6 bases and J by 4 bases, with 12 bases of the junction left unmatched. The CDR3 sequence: CSAQPGQRVYNEQFF. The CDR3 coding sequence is TGCAGTGCACAACCGGGACAGAGAGTATACAATGAGCAGTTCTTC.

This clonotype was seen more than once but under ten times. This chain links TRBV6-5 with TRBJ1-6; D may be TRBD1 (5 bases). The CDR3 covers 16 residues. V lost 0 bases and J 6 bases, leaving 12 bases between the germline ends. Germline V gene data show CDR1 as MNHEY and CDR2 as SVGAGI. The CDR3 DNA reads TGTGCCAGCAGTTACTCGATCAGGGTAGTTAATTCACCCCTCCACTTT. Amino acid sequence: CASSYSIRVVNSPLHF.

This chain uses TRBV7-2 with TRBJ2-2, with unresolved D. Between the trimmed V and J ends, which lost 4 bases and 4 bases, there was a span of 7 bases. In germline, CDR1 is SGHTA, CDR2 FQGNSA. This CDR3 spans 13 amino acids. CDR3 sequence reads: CASSSRFTGELFF. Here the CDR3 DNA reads TGTGCCAGCAGCTCTAGATTCACCGGGGAGCTGTTTTTT.

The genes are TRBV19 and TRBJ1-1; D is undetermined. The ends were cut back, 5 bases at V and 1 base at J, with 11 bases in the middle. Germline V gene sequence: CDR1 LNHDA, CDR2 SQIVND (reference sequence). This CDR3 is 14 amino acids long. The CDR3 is CASSVSDGNTEAFF. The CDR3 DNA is TGTGCCAGTAGTGTATCGGACGGGAACACTGAAGCTTTCTTT.

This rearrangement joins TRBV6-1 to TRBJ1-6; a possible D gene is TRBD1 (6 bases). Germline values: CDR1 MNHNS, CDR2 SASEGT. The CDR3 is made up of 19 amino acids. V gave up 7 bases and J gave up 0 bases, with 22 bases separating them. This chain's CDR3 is CASTTPMGGLFSYNSPLHF. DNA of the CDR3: TGTGCCAGCACCACTCCGATGGGGGGGCTCTTCTCCTATAATTCACCCCTCCACTTT.

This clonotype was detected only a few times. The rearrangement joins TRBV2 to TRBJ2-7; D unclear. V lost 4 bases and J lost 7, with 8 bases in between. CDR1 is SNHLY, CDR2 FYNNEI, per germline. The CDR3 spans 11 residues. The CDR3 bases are TGTGCCAGCAGTGTAACACGAGAGCAGTACTTC. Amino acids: CASSVTREQYF. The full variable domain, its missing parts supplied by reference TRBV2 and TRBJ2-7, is EPEVTQTPSHQVTQMGQEVILRCVPISNHLYFYWYRQILGQKVEFLVSFYNNEISEKSEIFDDQFSVERPDGSNFTLKIRSTKLEDSAMYFCASSVTREQYFGPGTRLTVT.

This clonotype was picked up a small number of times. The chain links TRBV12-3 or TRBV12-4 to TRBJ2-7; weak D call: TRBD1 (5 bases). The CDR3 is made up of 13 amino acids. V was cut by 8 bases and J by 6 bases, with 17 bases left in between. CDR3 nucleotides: TGTGCCAGCCAAGAGCGTGCAGGGATCGAGCAGTACTTC. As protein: CASQERAGIEQYF.

The CDR3 coding sequence is TGTGCCAGCTCACCAGGGGGGGGCCCCCAAGAGACCCAGTACTTC. Its protein is CASSPGGGPQETQYF. V gene TRBV18 combines with J gene TRBJ2-5; D perhaps matches TRBD2 (7 bases). V was pared by 2 bases and J by 1 base, with 11 bases between. Per germline, CDR1 KGHSH and CDR2 LQKENI. CDR3 size: 15 residues.

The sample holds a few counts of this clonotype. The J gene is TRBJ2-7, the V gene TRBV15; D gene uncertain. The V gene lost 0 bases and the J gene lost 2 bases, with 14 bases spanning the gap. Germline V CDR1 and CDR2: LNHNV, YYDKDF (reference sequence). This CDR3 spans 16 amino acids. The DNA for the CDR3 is TGTGCCACCAGCAGAGAACGGCCCCCCGTGGCCTACGAGCAGTACTTC. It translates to CATSRERPPVAYEQYF.

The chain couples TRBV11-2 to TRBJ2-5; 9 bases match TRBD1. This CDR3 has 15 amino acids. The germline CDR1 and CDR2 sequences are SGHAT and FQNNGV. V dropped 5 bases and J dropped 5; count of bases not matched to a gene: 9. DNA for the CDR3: TGTGCCAGCAGCCAGGGGACAGGGTGGGGGGAGACCCAGTACTTC. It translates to CASSQGTGWGETQYF.

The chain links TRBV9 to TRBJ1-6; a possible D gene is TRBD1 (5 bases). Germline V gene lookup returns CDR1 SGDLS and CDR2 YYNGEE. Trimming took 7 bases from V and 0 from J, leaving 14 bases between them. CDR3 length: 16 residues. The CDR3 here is CASRRDGSSYNSPLHF. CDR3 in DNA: TGTGCCAGCCGGAGGGACGGGAGCTCCTATAATTCACCCCTCCACTTT.

The CDR3 spells CASADLQVGGETQYF. CDR3 DNA sequence: TGTGCTAGTGCCGACCTACAGGTCGGGGGAGAGACCCAGTACTTC. The genes are TRBV12-5 and TRBJ2-5; a possible D gene is TRBD2 (6 bases). V was cut by 7 bases and J by 4 bases, with 19 bases left in between. The V gene's germline CDR1 is LGHNT and CDR2 FRNRAP. This CDR3 is 15 amino acids long.

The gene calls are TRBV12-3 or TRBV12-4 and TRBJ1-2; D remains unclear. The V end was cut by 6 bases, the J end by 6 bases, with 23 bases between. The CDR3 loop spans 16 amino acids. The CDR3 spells CASRLIGLFPGHGYTF. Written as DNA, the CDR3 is TGTGCCAGCAGACTAATCGGACTTTTCCCTGGGCATGGCTACACCTTC.

For the CDR3, the DNA is TGTGCAAGTCGACGACCGGGGGACGAGCAGTACTTC. Translated: CASRRPGDEQYF. The chain combines TRBV12-2 with TRBJ2-7; TRBD1, as called in the table, went unchecked against the DNA. TRBV12-2 is assigned pseudogene status. The CDR3 is 12 amino acids.

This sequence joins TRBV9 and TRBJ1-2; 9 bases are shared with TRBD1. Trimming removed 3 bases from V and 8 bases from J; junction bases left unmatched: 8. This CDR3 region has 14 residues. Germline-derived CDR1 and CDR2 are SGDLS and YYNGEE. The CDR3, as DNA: TGTGCCAGCAGCGCATCCACAGGGGGCGCGGGCTACACCTTC. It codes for CASSASTGGAGYTF.

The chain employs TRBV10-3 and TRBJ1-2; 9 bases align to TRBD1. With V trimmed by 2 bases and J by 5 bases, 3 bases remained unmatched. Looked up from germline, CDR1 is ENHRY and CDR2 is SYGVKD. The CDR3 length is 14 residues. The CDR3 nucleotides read TGTGCCATCAGTGAGCCGGGACAGGGATATGGCTACACCTTC. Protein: CAISEPGQGYGYTF.